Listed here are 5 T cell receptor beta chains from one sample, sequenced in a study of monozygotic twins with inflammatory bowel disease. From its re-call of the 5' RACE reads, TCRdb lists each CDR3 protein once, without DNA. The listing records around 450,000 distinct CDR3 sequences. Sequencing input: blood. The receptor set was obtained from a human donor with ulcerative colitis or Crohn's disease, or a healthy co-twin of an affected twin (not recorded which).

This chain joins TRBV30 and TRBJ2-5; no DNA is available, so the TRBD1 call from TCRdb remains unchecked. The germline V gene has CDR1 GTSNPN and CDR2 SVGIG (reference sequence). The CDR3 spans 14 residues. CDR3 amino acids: CAWRGTGGTETQYF.

The chain's CDR3 is CASRDISYEQYF. The chain has TRBV6-1 and TRBJ2-7. The germline V gene has CDR1 MNHNS and CDR2 SASEGT. The CDR3 is 12 amino acids.

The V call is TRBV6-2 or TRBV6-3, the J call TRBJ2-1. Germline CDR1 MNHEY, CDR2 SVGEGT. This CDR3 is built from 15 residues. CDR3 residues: CASSYLADSYNEQFF.

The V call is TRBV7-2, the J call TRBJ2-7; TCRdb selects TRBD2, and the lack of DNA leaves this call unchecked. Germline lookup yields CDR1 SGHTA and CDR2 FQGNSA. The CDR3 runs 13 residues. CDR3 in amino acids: CASSLMGRAEQYF.

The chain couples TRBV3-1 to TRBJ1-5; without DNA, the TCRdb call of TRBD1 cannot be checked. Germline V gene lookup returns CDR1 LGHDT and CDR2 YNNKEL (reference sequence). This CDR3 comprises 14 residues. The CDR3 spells CASSVGTGEQPQHF.